Listed here are 7 T cell receptor beta chains from one sample, sequenced in a study of T cell responses to AZD1222 COVID-19 vaccine. Assay: immunoSEQ multiplex PCR; the TCRdb copy retains only in-frame clones and omits some. The table records fewer than 150,000 clones, 80% to 90% of them present only once. The sequences come from peripheral blood, collected 28 days after the second AZD1222 dose. The receptors come from an adult who received the AZD1222 COVID-19 vaccine.

The genes are TRBV27 and TRBJ2-5; 7 bases map to TRBD2. Germline V gene sequence: CDR1 MNHEY, CDR2 SMNVEV (reference sequence). V was pared by 3 bases and J by 6 bases, with 10 bases of the junction left unmatched. This CDR3 comprises 15 residues. CDR3 in DNA: TGTGCCAGCAGTTTCGGGGGGTCCCTTCGTAAGACCCAGTACTTC. Encoded protein: CASSFGGSLRKTQYF.

This clone was observed a single time. The chain combines TRBV5-8 with TRBJ2-3, with 7 positions matching TRBD2. The junction had 4 bases not matched to a gene; V was cut back by 2 bases and J by 1 base. The length of the CDR3 is 15 residues. Germline-derived CDR1 and CDR2 are SGHTS and YDEGEE. In nucleotides, the CDR3 is TGTGCCAGCAGCTTTTATCTAGCGGGCACAGATACGCAGTATTTT. This sequence encodes CASSFYLAGTDTQYF.

This clone was detected only a few times. The chain joins TRBV4-1 to TRBJ2-2; D gene uncertain. The CDR3 runs to 18 residues. V was pared by 1 base and J by 0 bases, with 15 bases between. Germline values: CDR1 MGHRA, CDR2 YSYEKL. CDR3 residues: CASSQGSSIGANTGELFF. The CDR3 DNA follows: TGCGCCAGCAGCCAAGGGTCCTCGATCGGTGCGAACACCGGGGAGCTGTTTTTT.

The chain is built from TRBV14 and TRBJ1-6; unclear D gene. The CDR3 sequence is 13 residues long. The V and J ends lost 3 bases and 4 bases respectively, with 4 bases between them. Per germline, CDR1 SGHDN and CDR2 FVKESK. The CDR3 region has the DNA TGTGCCAGCAGCCAGTCTTATAATTCACCCCTCCACTTT. Its translation is CASSQSYNSPLHF.

The V and J genes are TRBV18 and TRBJ2-3; D is perhaps TRBD2 (6 bases). V was shortened by 1 base and J by 0 bases, with 8 bases between the two germline ends. Germline V gene sequence: CDR1 KGHSH, CDR2 LQKENI. The CDR3 runs 15 residues. The CDR3 DNA sequence: TGTGCCAGCTCACCACTCGGGGGAAGCACAGATACGCAGTATTTT. It encodes CASSPLGGSTDTQYF. Filled out from reference TRBV18 and TRBJ2-3, the complete variable domain reads NAGVMQNPRHLVRRRGQEARLRCSPMKGHSHVYWYRQLPEEGLKFMVYLQKENIIDESGMPKERFSAEFPKEGPSILRIQQVVRGDSAAYFCASSPLGGSTDTQYFGPGTRLTVL.

This chain uses TRBV11-2 with TRBJ1-4, with D possibly being TRBD1 (5 bases). CDR1 is SGHAT, CDR2 FQNNGV, per germline. Trimming shortened V by 6 bases and J by 4 bases, and 12 bases separated the two germline ends. This CDR3 is 14 amino acids long. The CDR3: CASRVDRGNEKLFF. In DNA, the CDR3 is TGTGCCAGCAGGGTTGACAGAGGTAATGAAAAACTGTTTTTT.

The rearrangement uses TRBV5-1 and TRBJ1-6; 7 nucleotides align to TRBD1. The CDR3 contains 14 residues. Germline assignment: CDR1 SGHRS and CDR2 YFSETQ. V gave up 2 bases and J gave up 8 bases; unmatched junction bases: 4. CDR3 bases: TGCGCCAGCAGCTTCGACAGGGAGGATTCACCCCTCCACTTT. Protein product: CASSFDREDSPLHF.